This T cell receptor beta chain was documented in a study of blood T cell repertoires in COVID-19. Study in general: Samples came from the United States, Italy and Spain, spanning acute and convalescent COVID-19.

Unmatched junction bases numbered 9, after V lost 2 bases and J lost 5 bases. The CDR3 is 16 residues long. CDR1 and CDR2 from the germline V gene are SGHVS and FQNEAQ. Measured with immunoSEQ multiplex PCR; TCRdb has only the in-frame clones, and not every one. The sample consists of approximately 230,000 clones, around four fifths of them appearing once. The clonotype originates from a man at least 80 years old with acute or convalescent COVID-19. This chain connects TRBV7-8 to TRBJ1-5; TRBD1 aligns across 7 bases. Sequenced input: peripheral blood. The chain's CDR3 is CASSLRGPSDYQPQHF. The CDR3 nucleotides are TGTGCCAGCAGCTTAAGGGGGCCGTCCGACTATCAGCCCCAGCATTTT.